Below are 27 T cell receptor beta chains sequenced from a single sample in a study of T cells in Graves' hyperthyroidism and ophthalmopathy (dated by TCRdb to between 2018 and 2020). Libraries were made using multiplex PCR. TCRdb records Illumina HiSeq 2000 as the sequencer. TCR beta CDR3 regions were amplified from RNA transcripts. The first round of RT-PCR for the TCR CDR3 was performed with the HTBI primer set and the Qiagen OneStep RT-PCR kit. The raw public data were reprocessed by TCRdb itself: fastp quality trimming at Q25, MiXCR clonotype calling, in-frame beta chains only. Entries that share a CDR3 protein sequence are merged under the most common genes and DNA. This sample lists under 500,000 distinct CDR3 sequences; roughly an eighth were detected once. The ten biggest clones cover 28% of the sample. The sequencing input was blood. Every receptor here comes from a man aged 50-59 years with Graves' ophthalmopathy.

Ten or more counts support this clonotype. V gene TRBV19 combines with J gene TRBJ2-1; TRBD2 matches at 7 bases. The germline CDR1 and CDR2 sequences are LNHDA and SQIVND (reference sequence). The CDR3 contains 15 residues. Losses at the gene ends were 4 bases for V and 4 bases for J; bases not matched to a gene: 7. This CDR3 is CASSNLAGAYNEQFF. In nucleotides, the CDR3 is TGTGCCAGTAGTAACTTAGCGGGCGCGTACAATGAGCAGTTCTTC.

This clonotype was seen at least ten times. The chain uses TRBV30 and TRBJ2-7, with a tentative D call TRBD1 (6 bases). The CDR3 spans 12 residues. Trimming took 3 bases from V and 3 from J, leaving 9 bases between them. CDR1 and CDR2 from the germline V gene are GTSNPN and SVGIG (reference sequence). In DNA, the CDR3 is TGTGCCTGGAGAAAGGGGGTCTACGAGCAGTACTTC. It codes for CAWRKGVYEQYF.

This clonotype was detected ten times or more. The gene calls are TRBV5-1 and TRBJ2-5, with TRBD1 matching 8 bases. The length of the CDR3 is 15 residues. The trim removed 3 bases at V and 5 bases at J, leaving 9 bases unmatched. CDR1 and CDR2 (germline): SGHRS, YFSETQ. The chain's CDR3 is CASSSTTGALETQYF. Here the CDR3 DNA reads TGCGCCAGCAGCTCAACGACAGGGGCTCTGGAGACCCAGTACTTC.

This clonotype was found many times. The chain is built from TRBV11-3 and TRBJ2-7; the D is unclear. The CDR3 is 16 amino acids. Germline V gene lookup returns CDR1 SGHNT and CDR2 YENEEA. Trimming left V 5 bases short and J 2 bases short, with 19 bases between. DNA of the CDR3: TGTGCCAGCAGCCCCCTAGGGCTCAACAAACCCTACGAGCAGTACTTC. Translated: CASSPLGLNKPYEQYF.

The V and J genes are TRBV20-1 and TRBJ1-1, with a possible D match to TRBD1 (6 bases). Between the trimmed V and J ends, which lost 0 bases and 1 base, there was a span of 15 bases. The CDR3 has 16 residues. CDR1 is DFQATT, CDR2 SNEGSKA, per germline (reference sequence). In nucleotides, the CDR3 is TGCAGTGCTAGAGATGCGGGCAGGGGTAGGAACACTGAAGCTTTCTTT. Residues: CSARDAGRGRNTEAFF.

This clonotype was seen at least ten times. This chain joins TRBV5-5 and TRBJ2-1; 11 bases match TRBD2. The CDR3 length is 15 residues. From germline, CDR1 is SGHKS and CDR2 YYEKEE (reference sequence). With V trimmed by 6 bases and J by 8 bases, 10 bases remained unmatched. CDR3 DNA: TGTGCCAGCACCGTCCTAGCGGGAGGTTTGGATGAGCAGTTCTTC. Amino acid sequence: CASTVLAGGLDEQFF.

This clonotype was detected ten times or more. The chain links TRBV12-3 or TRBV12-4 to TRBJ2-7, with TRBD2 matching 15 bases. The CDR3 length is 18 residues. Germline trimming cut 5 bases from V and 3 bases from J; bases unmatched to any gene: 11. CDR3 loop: CASSPYGLAGGLFYEQYF. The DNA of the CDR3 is TGTGCCAGCAGTCCGTACGGACTAGCGGGAGGGCTGTTCTACGAGCAGTACTTC.

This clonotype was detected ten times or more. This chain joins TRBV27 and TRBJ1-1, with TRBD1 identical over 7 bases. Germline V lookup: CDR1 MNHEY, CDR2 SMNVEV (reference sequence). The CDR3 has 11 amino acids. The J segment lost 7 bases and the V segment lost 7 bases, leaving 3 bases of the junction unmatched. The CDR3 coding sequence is TGTGCCAGCAAAAGGGACAGTGAAGCTTTCTTT. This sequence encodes CASKRDSEAFF.

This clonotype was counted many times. CDR3 bases: TGTGCCAGCAGTCGTACAGGGGCGGGTGATGAGCAGTTCTTC. The encoded protein is CASSRTGAGDEQFF. The rearrangement links TRBV7-3 to TRBJ2-1, with 7 bases matching TRBD1. Germline-derived CDR1 and CDR2 are SGHTA and FQGTGA. V dropped 6 bases and J dropped 8; count of bases not matched to a gene: 10. The CDR3 contains 14 residues.

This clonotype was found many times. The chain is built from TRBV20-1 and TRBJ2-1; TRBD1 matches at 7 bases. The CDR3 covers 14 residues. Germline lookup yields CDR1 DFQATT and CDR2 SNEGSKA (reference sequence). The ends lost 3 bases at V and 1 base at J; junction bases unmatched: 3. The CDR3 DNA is TGCAGTGCTAGCCTGGACAGGTCCTACAATGAGCAGTTCTTC. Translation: CSASLDRSYNEQFF.

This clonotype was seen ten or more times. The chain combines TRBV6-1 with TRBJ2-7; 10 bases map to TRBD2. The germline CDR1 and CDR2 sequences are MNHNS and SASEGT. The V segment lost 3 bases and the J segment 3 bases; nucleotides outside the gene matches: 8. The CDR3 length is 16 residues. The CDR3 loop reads CASSDPSGRFNYEQYF. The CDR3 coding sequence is TGTGCCAGCAGTGACCCTAGCGGGAGATTCAACTACGAGCAGTACTTC.

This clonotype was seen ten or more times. The CDR3 DNA is TGTGCCTGGAGCCGAGGTGGGAGAAATTCACCCCTCCACTTT. Residues: CAWSRGGRNSPLHF. The chain employs TRBV30 and TRBJ1-6; D is undetermined. V was pared by 3 bases and J by 7 bases, with 13 bases between. The germline gives CDR1 GTSNPN, CDR2 SVGIG (reference sequence). This CDR3 comprises 14 residues.

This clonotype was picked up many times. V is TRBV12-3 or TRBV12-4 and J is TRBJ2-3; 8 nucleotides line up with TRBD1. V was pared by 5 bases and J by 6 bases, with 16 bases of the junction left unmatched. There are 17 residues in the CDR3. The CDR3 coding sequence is TGTGCCAGCAGTCCTGACAGGGGACTCTCGTGGGGTGATACGCAGTATTTT. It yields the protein CASSPDRGLSWGDTQYF.

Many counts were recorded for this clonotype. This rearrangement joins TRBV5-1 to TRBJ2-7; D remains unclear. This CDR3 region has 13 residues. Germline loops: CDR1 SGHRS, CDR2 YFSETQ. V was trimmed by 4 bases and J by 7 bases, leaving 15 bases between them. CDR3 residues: CASSPDLYLEQYF. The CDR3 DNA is TGCGCCAGCAGCCCGGACCTATACTTGGAGCAGTACTTC.

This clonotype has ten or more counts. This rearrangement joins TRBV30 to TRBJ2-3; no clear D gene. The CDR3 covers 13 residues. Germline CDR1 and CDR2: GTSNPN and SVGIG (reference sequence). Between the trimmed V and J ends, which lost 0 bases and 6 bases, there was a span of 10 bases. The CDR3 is CAWSVPGGDTQYF. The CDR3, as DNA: TGTGCCTGGAGTGTTCCAGGTGGGGATACGCAGTATTTT.

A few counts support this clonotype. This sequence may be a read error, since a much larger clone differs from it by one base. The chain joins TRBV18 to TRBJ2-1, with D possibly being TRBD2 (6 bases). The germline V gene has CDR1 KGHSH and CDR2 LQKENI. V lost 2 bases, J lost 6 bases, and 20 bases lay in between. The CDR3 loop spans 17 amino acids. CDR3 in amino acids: CASSPVLRGPSVNEQFF. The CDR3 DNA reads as TGTGCCAGCTCACCAGTGCTCCGGGGACCTAGCGTCAATGAGCAGTTCTTC.

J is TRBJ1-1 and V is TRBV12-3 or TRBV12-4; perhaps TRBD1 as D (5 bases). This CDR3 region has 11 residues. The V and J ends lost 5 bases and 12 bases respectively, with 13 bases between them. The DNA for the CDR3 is TGTGCCAGCAGTACCGGGACGGAAACTTTCTTT. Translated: CASSTGTETFF.

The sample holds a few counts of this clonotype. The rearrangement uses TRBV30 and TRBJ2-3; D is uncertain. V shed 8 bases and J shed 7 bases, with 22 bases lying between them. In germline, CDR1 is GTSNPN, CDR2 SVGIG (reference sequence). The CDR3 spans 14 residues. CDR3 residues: CAGVGWVFGNTQYF. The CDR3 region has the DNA TGTGCCGGCGTGGGTTGGGTCTTCGGAAATACGCAGTATTTT.

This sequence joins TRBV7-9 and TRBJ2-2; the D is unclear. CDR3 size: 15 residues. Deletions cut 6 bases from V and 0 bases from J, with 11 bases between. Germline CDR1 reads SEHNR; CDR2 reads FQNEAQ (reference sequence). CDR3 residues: CASSKDLSNTGELFF. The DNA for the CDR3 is TGTGCCAGCAGTAAGGACCTCTCGAACACCGGGGAGCTGTTTTTT.

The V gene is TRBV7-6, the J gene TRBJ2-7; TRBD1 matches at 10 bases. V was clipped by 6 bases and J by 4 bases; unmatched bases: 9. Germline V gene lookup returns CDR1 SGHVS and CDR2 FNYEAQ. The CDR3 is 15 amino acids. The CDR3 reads CASSRFGTGAYEQYF. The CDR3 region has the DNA TGTGCCAGCAGTCGATTCGGGACAGGGGCATACGAGCAGTACTTC.

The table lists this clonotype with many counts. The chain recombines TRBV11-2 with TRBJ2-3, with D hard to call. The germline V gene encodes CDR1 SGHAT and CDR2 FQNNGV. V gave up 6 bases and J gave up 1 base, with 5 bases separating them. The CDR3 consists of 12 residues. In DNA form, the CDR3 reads TGTGCCAGCAGTGCTGGCACAGATACGCAGTATTTT. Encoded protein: CASSAGTDTQYF.

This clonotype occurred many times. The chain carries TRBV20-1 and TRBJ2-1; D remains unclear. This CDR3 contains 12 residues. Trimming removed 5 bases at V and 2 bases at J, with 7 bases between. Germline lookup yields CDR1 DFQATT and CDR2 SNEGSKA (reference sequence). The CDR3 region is CSAPKTYNEQFF. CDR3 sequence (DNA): TGCAGTGCTCCTAAGACCTACAATGAGCAGTTCTTC.

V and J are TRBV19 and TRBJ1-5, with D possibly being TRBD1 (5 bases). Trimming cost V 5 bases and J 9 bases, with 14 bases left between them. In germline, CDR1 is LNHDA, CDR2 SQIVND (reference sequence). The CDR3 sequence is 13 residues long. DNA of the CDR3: TGTGCCAGTAGTCAGGGCAACCTTCCGCCCCAGCATTTT. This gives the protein CASSQGNLPPQHF.

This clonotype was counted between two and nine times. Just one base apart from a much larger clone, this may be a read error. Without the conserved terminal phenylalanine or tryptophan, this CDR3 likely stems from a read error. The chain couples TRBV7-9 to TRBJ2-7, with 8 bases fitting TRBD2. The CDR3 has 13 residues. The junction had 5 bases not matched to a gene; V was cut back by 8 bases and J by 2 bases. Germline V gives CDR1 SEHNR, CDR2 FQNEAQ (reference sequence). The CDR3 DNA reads TGTGCCAGCGGCACAGCGGGAGCCTACGAGCAGTACTCC. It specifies CASGTAGAYEQYS.

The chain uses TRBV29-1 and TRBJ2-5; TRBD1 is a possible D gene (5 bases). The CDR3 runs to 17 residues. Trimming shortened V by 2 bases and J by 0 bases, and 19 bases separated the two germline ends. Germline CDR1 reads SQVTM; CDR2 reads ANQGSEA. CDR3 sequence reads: CSVEIDSRAPYQETQYF. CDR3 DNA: TGCAGCGTTGAAATAGATAGCAGGGCCCCGTACCAAGAGACCCAGTACTTC.

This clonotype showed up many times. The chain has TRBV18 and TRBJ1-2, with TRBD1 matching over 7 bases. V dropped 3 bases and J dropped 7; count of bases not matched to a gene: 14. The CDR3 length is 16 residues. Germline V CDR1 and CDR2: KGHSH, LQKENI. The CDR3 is CASSPEGQAPRGGYTF. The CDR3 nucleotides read TGTGCCAGCTCACCCGAAGGACAGGCTCCCCGTGGTGGCTACACCTTC.

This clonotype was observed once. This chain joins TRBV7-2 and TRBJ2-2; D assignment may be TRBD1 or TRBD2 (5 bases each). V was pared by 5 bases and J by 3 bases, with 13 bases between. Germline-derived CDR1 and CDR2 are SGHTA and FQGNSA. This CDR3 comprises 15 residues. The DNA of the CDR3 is TGTGCCAGCAGCCGAAGACTGGGGGACACCGGGGAGCTGTTTTTT. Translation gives CASSRRLGDTGELFF. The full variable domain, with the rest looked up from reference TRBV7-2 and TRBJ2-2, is GAGVSQSPSNKVTEKGKDVELRCDPISGHTALYWYRQSLGQGLEFLIYFQGNSAPDKSGLPSDRFSAERTGGSVSTLTIQRTQQEDSAVYLCASSRRLGDTGELFFGEGSRLTVL.